The clone carrying this TCR beta chain was detected only once. The CDR3 extends over 17 amino acids. Germline trimming cut 4 bases from V and 8 bases from J; bases unmatched to any gene: 17. The germline gives CDR1 SGHDN, CDR2 FVKESK. The data originate from a study of blood T cell repertoires in COVID-19. Study-wide context: Some COVID-19 samples were acute and others convalescent; all came from the United States, Italy and Spain. Sources were T cells, B-cell-depleted T cells, or PBMCs; the material itself was cDNA or gDNA.

Original data processing: For nucleated cells, counts were estimated from reference gene primer amplification. TCRdb's copy holds only in-frame clones and misses some; the assay was immunoSEQ multiplex PCR. That table supplies the V and J calls and clone size; D and trimming were determined from the DNA. This table holds under 200,000 clones, 88% found once. The chain has TRBV14 and TRBJ1-2; 9 bases match TRBD1. The sequenced material came from peripheral blood. The clonotype was recovered from a middle-aged man with active or convalescent COVID-19. The CDR3 DNA is TGTGCCAGCAGCCGACGGCGTGGCGGACAGGGGATAGGAGGCTACACCTTC. Its protein product is CASSRRRGGQGIGGYTF. Full variable domain (outside the CDR3, taken from reference TRBV14 and TRBJ1-2): EAGVTQFPSHSVIEKGQTVTLRCDPISGHDNLYWYRRVMGKEIKFLLHFVKESKQDESGMPNNRFLAERTGGTYSTLKVQPAELEDSGVYFCASSRRRGGQGIGGYTFGSGTRLTVV.